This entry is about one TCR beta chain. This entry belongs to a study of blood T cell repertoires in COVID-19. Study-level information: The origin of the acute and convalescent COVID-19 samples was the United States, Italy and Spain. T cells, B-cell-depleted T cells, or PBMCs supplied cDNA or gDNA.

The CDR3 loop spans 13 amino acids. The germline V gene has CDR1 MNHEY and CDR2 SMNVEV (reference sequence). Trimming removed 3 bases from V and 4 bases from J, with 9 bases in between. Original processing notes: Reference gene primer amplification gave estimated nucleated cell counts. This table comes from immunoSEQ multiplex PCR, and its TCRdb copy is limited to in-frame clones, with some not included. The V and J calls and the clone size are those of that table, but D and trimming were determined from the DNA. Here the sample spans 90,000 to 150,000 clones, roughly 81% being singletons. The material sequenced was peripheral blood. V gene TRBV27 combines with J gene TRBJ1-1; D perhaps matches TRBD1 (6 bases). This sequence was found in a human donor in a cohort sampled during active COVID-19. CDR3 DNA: TGTGCCAGCAGTTTGTTAGGGGGCACTGAAGCTTTCTTT. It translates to CASSLLGGTEAFF.